This T cell receptor beta chain was recovered during a study of identical twins. Template switching introduced a universal primer site, and the cDNA bore unique molecular identifiers. TCRdb re-analysed the 5' RACE reads in MiXCR, keeping a single row per CDR3 protein. The table lists roughly 290,000 distinct CDR3 sequences, about 8% of them singletons, with over 2% in the top ten. The germline V gene encodes CDR1 DFQATT and CDR2 SNEGSKA (reference sequence). V gave up 1 base and J gave up 13 bases; unmatched junction bases: 4. This CDR3 is 13 amino acids long. This clonotype occurred a few times. Antigen: not known. Study-wide results and caveats: Abundant cord blood beta clonotypes carried fewer insertions; memory repertoires showed none. Monozygotic twins shared more out-of-frame TCR alpha than recombination models predicted.

All of the donors were Caucasians in good health. Separately, the same data were catalogued under a study of yellow fever vaccine responses in identical twins.

This rearrangement joins TRBV20-1 to TRBJ2-1, with 13 bases lining up with TRBD2. The receptor was derived from a woman between 18 and 29 years old in good health. Material for sequencing was memory (CD45RO+) T cells sorted from blood. The CDR3 nucleotides are TGCAGTGCTAGAGGACTAGCGGGGGGAAGACAGTTCTTC. It encodes CSARGLAGGRQFF.